The rows below give T cell receptor beta chains drawn from one sample of a study of PD-L1 blockade in urothelial cancer. Assay: immunoSEQ multiplex PCR; the TCRdb copy retains only in-frame clones and omits some. This table holds 50,000 to 60,000 clones, roughly 84% found once. Sequenced material: PBMCs, taken around atezolizumab (anti-PD-L1) treatment. These receptors all stem from a man between 40 and 49 years old with urothelial cancer. CDR3s include the opening cysteine and the closing phenylalanine or tryptophan. D genes are given only for firm matches. Size is omitted from some rows. Given values are once, few, many or a class for expanded clones.

length,size,D,V,J,CDR3,DNA
14,.,.,TRBV19,TRBJ2-7,CASSRQVSSYEQYF,TGTGCCAGTAGTCGACAGGTGAGCTCCTACGAGCAGTACTTC
15,.,TRBD2,TRBV19,TRBJ2-5,CASSTGTSGGETQYF,TGTGCCAGTAGTACCGGGACTAGCGGGGGGGAGACCCAGTACTTC
14,.,.,TRBV28,TRBJ1-5,CASSFGRVNQPQHF,TGTGCCAGCAGTTTCGGCAGGGTCAATCAGCCCCAGCATTTT
13,once,TRBD1,TRBV29-1,TRBJ2-1,CSVWGQGTNEQFF,TGCAGCGTTTGGGGACAGGGGACCAATGAGCAGTTCTTC
18,.,TRBD2,TRBV28,TRBJ2-7,CASSPIFSSTSVPYEQYF,TGTGCCAGCAGCCCGATCTTTTCTTCGACTAGCGTCCCCTACGAGCAGTACTTC
15,.,TRBD1,TRBV5-1,TRBJ1-2,CASSLDGQGGYGYTF,TGCGCCAGCAGCTTGGACGGACAGGGGGGCTATGGCTACACCTTC
14,.,.,TRBV5-6,TRBJ1-4,CASSLGQTNEKLFF,TGTGCCAGCAGCTTGGGGCAGACTAATGAAAAACTGTTTTTT
14,.,TRBD1,TRBV27,TRBJ2-7,CASSLWQDRNEQYF,TGTGCCAGCAGTTTATGGCAGGACAGGAACGAGCAGTACTTC
17,once,TRBD2,TRBV7-3,TRBJ2-1,CASSLWGTSGSYNEQFF,TGTGCCAGCAGCTTATGGGGGACTAGCGGGAGTTACAATGAGCAGTTCTTC
16,.,.,TRBV7-3,TRBJ2-6,CASSLRAGSGANVLTF,TGTGCCAGCAGCTTAAGGGCGGGCTCTGGGGCCAACGTCCTGACTTTC
13,.,.,TRBV2,TRBJ2-1,CASSETGGIEQFF,TGTGCCAGCAGTGAAACGGGGGGCATTGAGCAGTTCTTC
12,.,TRBD1,TRBV29-1,TRBJ2-2,CSVGDSHGELFF,TGCAGCGTTGGGGACAGTCACGGGGAGCTGTTTTTT
18,.,.,TRBV4-3,TRBJ1-2,CASSQDRSGDWYNYGYTF,TGCGCCAGCAGCCAAGATAGGTCAGGGGATTGGTATAACTATGGCTACACCTTC
14,.,.,TRBV6-1,TRBJ1-1,CASSDLSRNTEAFF,TGTGCCAGCAGTGATTTATCCCGGAACACTGAAGCTTTCTTT